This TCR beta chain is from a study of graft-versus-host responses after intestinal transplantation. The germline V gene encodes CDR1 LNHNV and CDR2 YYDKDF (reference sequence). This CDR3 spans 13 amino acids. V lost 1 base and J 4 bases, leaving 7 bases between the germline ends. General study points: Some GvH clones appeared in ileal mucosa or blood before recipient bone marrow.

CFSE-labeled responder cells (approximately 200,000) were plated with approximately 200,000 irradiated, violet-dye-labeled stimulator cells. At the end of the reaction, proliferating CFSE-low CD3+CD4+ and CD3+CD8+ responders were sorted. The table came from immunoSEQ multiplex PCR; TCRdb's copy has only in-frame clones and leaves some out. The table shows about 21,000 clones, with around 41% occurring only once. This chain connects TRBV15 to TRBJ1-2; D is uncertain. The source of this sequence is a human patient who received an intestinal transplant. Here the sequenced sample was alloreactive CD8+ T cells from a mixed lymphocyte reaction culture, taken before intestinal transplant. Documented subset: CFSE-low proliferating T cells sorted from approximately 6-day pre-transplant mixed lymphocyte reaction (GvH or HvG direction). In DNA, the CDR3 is TGTGCCACCAGCAGAGGGATAGGCTATGGCTACACCTTC. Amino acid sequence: CATSRGIGYGYTF.